This TCR beta chain was captured by sequencing in a study of OX40 agonist ivuxolimab in advanced cancers. For the study at large: Intravenous ivuxolimab was administered to patients every 2 weeks at 0.01 to 10 mg/kg. Cohort: 75% to 90% men, mean age approximately 60, aged roughly 23 to 79. Study conclusions and caveats: Expanded clones were, on average, more numerous among CD8+ T cells than CD4+. The investigators did not determine what antigen specificity the expanded peripheral T cells had.

Only in-frame clones appear in the TCRdb table, and some are missing; sequencing was by immunoSEQ multiplex PCR. Found here are 60,000 to 65,000 clones, more than 85% of them singletons; the top ten hold approximately 0.62%. As regards this clone: Its antigen is undetermined.

The germline CDR1 and CDR2 sequences are SQVTM and ANQGSEA. The length of the CDR3 is 14 residues. Losses at the gene ends were 4 bases for V and 1 base for J; bases not matched to a gene: 6. This clonotype originated in an adult with an advanced solid tumor such as melanoma, head and neck, liver or kidney cancer. The sequences come from CD4+ or CD8+ T cells sorted from blood, collected in a trial of the OX40 agonist ivuxolimab. This sequence joins TRBV29-1 and TRBJ1-2, with 7 bases lining up with TRBD1. In nucleotides, the CDR3 is TGCAGCGTTGGGGCCAGGGGGGTTAACTATGGCTACACCTTC. As protein: CSVGARGVNYGYTF.